These T cell receptor beta chains were read from a single sample in a study of blood T cells in healthy people across ages. TCRdb processed the 5' RACE reads anew with MiXCR; each CDR3 protein has one entry. The sample includes more than 600,000 distinct CDR3 sequences, more than 20% of them seen just once. This sample was also put to use in a study of T cells of mothers and their children.

Sequencing was done on a sample of blood. Receptors were obtained from a boy younger than 18 in good health. CDR3s leave out the opening cysteine and the closing phenylalanine or tryptophan.

j_call,v_call,cdr3_aa
TRBJ2-7,TRBV6-2/TRBV6-3,ASSYGKGEQY
-,TRBV24-1,ATPQASGMSYEQY
TRBJ1-1,TRBV3-1,ASSQDLDDLNTEAF
TRBJ2-5,TRBV7-2,ASSSSVDLYQETQY
TRBJ2-1,TRBV12-3/TRBV12-4,ASSPTGYSSYNEQF
TRBJ2-5,TRBV12-3/TRBV12-4,ASSSAPTETQY
TRBJ2-7,TRBV10-3,AISEIRDISYEQY
-,TRBV7-2,ASSLNRGYEQY
-,TRBV12-3/TRBV12-4,ASSRGGSSGYNEQF
-,TRBV20-1,SAREDDEQF
TRBJ2-4,TRBV13,ASSLRDYATKNIQY
TRBJ2-1,TRBV19,ASTSGASYNEQF
-,TRBV21-1,ASSKVESGPRRDYEQY
TRBJ1-2,TRBV5-6,ASSKGPVNYGYT
TRBJ2-1,TRBV7-9,ASSPRGVAGIYNEQF
TRBJ2-7,TRBV4-3,ASSQGWTDYEQY
TRBJ1-2,TRBV27,ASSLSGFYGYT
TRBJ1-1,TRBV7-2,ASSLGHAAEAF
TRBJ2-7,TRBV6-5,ASSETYYYEQY
TRBJ2-1,TRBV20-1,SARDGAHNEQF
TRBJ2-1,TRBV20-1,SASPLEGGQDEQF
TRBJ2-1,TRBV13,ASSSWDRGDNEQF
TRBJ2-2,TRBV28,ASNSGLLGGELF
TRBJ2-5,TRBV7-9,ASSGPGGFQETQY
TRBJ2-5,TRBV2,ASSRSGVEKETQY
TRBJ2-3,TRBV5-1,ASSLAPSGGGDTQY
TRBJ1-2,TRBV29-1,SVEPQGPGYGYT
TRBJ2-5,TRBV29-1,SIGGDWETQY
TRBJ2-5,TRBV20-1,SAREGGQSPRETQY
-,TRBV7-9,ASSSGSGSSYEQY
TRBJ1-4,TRBV27,ASSFGAGNGKLF
TRBJ1-2,TRBV29-1,SVFGQGQNYGYT
TRBJ1-2,TRBV7-9,ASSLLTGPYGYT
TRBJ2-6,TRBV11-2,ASSLDLVGSTGANVLT
-,TRBV7-3,ASSQQGAGDNEQF
TRBJ2-3,TRBV11-2,ASSSIAGTSTDTQY
TRBJ2-7,TRBV4-1,ASSQTPGLAGGEQY
TRBJ1-6,TRBV6-5,ASSYGDSPLH
-,TRBV12-5,ASGYGTAYEQY
TRBJ2-5,TRBV7-2,ASSLPGKMLSEETQY
TRBJ2-7,TRBV18,ASSKGVGGEQY
TRBJ2-1,TRBV28,ASRETSGQF